These 9 T cell receptor beta chains were all obtained from the same sample, sequenced in a study of blood T cell repertoires in COVID-19. The method was immunoSEQ multiplex PCR; TCRdb's version includes in-frame clones alone and lacks a portion of them. The sample has 130,000 to 150,000 clones, approximately 88% seen once; the top ten hold around 5%. The sample taken for sequencing was peripheral blood. The receptors come from a human donor in a cohort sampled during active COVID-19.

This chain links TRBV6-6 with TRBJ1-4, with 7 bases aligning to TRBD1. This CDR3 has 16 residues. Germline loops: CDR1 MNHNY, CDR2 SVGAGI (reference sequence). The trim removed 2 bases at V and 8 bases at J, leaving 11 bases unmatched. The chain's CDR3 is CASSYNTGTASEKLFF. The CDR3, as DNA: TGTGCCAGCAGTTACAATACTGGGACAGCAAGCGAAAAACTGTTTTTT.

V usage is TRBV29-1 and J usage is TRBJ1-4; D is perhaps TRBD1 (5 bases). Germline CDR1 SQVTM, CDR2 ANQGSEA. This CDR3 contains 12 residues. Trimming stripped 0 bases from V and 13 bases from J, with 12 bases between. CDR3: CSVEDRVGVLFF. CDR3 in DNA: TGCAGCGTTGAAGATCGAGTAGGGGTACTGTTTTTT. The complete variable domain, with remaining parts taken from reference TRBV29-1 and TRBJ1-4, reads SAVISQKPSRDICQRGTSLTIQCQVDSQVTMMFWYRQQPGQSLTLIATANQGSEATYESGFVIDKFPISRPNLTFSTLTVSNMSPEDSSIYLCSVEDRVGVLFFGSGTQLSVL.

V is TRBV6-6 and J is TRBJ2-3; TRBD1 agrees at 7 bases. Germline V gene lookup returns CDR1 MNHNY and CDR2 SVGAGI (reference sequence). J gave up 2 bases and V 2 bases, and 7 bases lay outside the gene matches. There are 16 residues in the CDR3. The CDR3 coding sequence is TGTGCCAGCAGTTACGAGGGGGCCCTCTCCACAGATACGCAGTATTTT. Amino acid sequence: CASSYEGALSTDTQYF.

The genes are TRBV7-9 and TRBJ1-1; 7 bases fit TRBD1. The germline V gene encodes CDR1 SEHNR and CDR2 FQNEAQ (reference sequence). The CDR3 spans 15 residues. The V and J ends lost 4 bases and 1 base, in that order; junction bases with no gene match: 6. CDR3 amino acids: CASSSRTGGNTEAFF. The CDR3 bases are TGTGCCAGCAGCTCTAGGACAGGAGGGAACACTGAAGCTTTCTTT.

The CDR3 DNA sequence: TGTGCCAGCAGCCCCCCCGGGAGCGGTGGAAACACCATATATTTT. Translated, it gives CASSPPGSGGNTIYF. V usage is TRBV28 and J usage is TRBJ1-3; D not resolved. Germline V CDR1 and CDR2: MDHEN, SYDVKM. The CDR3 runs 15 residues. V gave up 6 bases and J gave up 3 bases, with 15 bases separating them.

This clone turned up a few times. The chain couples TRBV19 to TRBJ1-6; the match to TRBD1 covers 7 bases. Germline V CDR1 and CDR2: LNHDA, SQIVND (reference sequence). The trim removed 6 bases at V and 10 bases at J, leaving 12 bases unmatched. The CDR3 runs 15 residues. The CDR3 spells CASSSRQGSVSPLHF. The CDR3 DNA reads as TGTGCCAGTAGCAGTCGACAGGGATCAGTGTCACCCCTCCACTTT.

The chain uses TRBV21-1 and TRBJ1-2; the table's TRBD1 call for D was not verified on the DNA. TRBV21-1 is given as a pseudogene. The CDR3 length is 17 residues. The CDR3, as DNA: TGTGCCAGCAGCAAAGGGGCCGGACAGGGGGAGAACTATGGCTACACCTTC. The encoded protein is CASSKGAGQGENYGYTF.

The CDR3 sequence is CASSPIAGYEQYV. The CDR3 DNA reads TGTGCCAGCAGCCCCATAGCGGGCTACGAGCAGTACGTC. The chain employs TRBV27 and TRBJ2-7; 7 bases are shared with TRBD2. The CDR3 has 13 residues. With 6 bases clipped from V and 3 bases from J, the junction kept 5 bases outside the gene matches. CDR1 is MNHEY, CDR2 SMNVEV, per germline (reference sequence).

This sequence joins TRBV7-9 and TRBJ1-3, with TRBD1 matching 9 bases. Losses at the gene ends were 4 bases for V and 3 bases for J; bases not matched to a gene: 7. The CDR3 spans 16 residues. Germline-derived CDR1 and CDR2 are SEHNR and FQNEAQ (reference sequence). The CDR3: CASSSTQGAGGNTIYF. CDR3 in DNA: TGTGCCAGCAGCTCCACACAGGGGGCCGGTGGAAACACCATATATTTT. The full variable domain, with the rest looked up from reference TRBV7-9 and TRBJ1-3, is DTGVSQNPRHKITKRGQNVTFRCDPISEHNRLYWYRQTLGQGPEFLTYFQNEAQLEKSRLLSDRFSAERPKGSFSTLEIQRTEQGDSAMYLCASSSTQGAGGNTIYFGEGSWLTVV.